A selection of T cell receptor beta chains follows, all from one sample in a study of T-cell reconstitution after alpha-beta-depleted transplantation in children. From the PCR reads, TCRdb called clonotypes with MiXCR, one entry per CDR3 protein. The sample holds about 540,000 distinct CDR3 sequences; around 17% are singletons and the top ten take 3.3%. Material: PBMCs from the stem cell graft donor, obtained from the stem cell graft. The receptors shown here come from a human donor who donated a stem cell graft to a child with acute lymphoblastic leukemia. Each CDR3 is given with its conserved first and last residue. D genes are given only for firm matches. The size of a clone is reported for some rows only, either as once, few or many, or as a class for expanded clones.

j_call clone_size d_call v_call cdr3_aa cdr3_nt
TRBJ2-2 many TRBD1 TRBV5-1 CASRTGTNAGELFF TGCGCCAGCCGGACAGGGACGAACGCCGGGGAGCTGTTTTTT
TRBJ2-7 few . TRBV3-1 CASSQNYWEQYF TGTGCCAGCAGCCAAAACTACTGGGAGCAGTACTTC
TRBJ2-7 . TRBD1 TRBV15 CATSRDPDRDYEQYF TGTGCCACCAGCAGAGACCCGGACAGGGACTACGAGCAGTACTTC
TRBJ2-1 few . TRBV7-2 CASSLDSPQFF TGTGCCAGCAGCTTAGACAGTCCACAGTTCTTC
TRBJ2-2 . . TRBV7-9 CASSLRVAGDGTGELFF TGTGCCAGCAGCTTAAGGGTGGCTGGCGATGGCACCGGGGAGCTGTTTTTT
TRBJ2-7 . TRBD2 TRBV14 CASSQGLLAGRYEQYF TGTGCCAGCAGCCAAGGATTACTAGCGGGAAGATACGAGCAGTACTTC
TRBJ2-7 . TRBD2 TRBV20-1 CSAITGTSGTLAQYF TGCAGTGCTATTACCGGGACTAGCGGGACCCTTGCGCAGTACTTC
TRBJ2-2 . TRBD1 TRBV9 CASSVGTGGPGELFF TGTGCCAGCAGCGTTGGGACAGGGGGACCCGGGGAGCTGTTTTTT
TRBJ2-1 few TRBD2 TRBV5-1 CASSFLGLAGYNEQFF TGCGCCAGCAGCTTTTTAGGGCTAGCGGGATACAATGAGCAGTTCTTC
TRBJ2-7 few . TRBV27 CASSLWARTLDEQYF TGTGCCAGCAGTTTATGGGCCAGAACTCTCGACGAGCAGTACTTC
TRBJ2-3 . TRBD2 TRBV5-1 CASQREEQSSDTQYF TGCGCCAGCCAGCGGGAGGAACAAAGTAGCGATACGCAGTATTTT
TRBJ1-3 . . TRBV12-3/TRBV12-4 CASSFRGGGNTIYF TGTGCCAGCAGTTTCAGGGGAGGGGGAAACACCATATATTTT
TRBJ2-7 . . TRBV18 CASSPRGASYEQYF TGTGCCAGCTCACCACGGGGGGCCTCCTACGAGCAGTACTTC
TRBJ1-1 . . TRBV6-8 CASSLRRGRTTEAFF TGTGCCAGCAGTCTGAGGCGGGGAAGGACTACTGAAGCTTTCTTT
TRBJ2-1 . TRBD2 TRBV20-1 CSARRLAGTSAAYNEQFF TGCAGTGCTCGCCGACTAGCGGGAACCAGTGCAGCCTACAATGAGCAGTTCTTC
TRBJ1-1 . . TRBV5-1 CASSKEQGLMNTEAFF TGCGCCAGCAGCAAGGAACAGGGTTTAATGAACACTGAAGCTTTCTTT
TRBJ2-7 . . TRBV2 CASRPGTKAYEQYF TGTGCCAGCAGGCCCGGGACAAAGGCCTACGAGCAGTACTTC
TRBJ2-1 few TRBD2 TRBV29-1 CSGILAGGGNEQFF TGCAGCGGTATCCTAGCGGGGGGAGGCAATGAGCAGTTCTTC
TRBJ2-3 . . TRBV7-2 CASSTGTSQHSDTQYF TGTGCCAGCAGCACCGGAACTAGTCAGCACTCGGATACGCAGTATTTT
TRBJ2-1 . . TRBV2 CASSGKTVQFF TGTGCCAGCAGTGGGAAGACAGTACAGTTCTTC
TRBJ2-1 few . TRBV15 CATSEGGAWQFF TGTGCCACCAGCGAGGGGGGGGCATGGCAGTTCTTC
TRBJ1-1 . . TRBV29-1 CSGRGAVGTEAFF TGCAGCGGTCGGGGGGCGGTGGGCACTGAAGCTTTCTTT
TRBJ2-3 few . TRBV20-1 CSANRRGKAYTDTQYF TGCAGTGCTAACCGGAGGGGAAAGGCCTACACAGATACGCAGTATTTT
TRBJ2-5 . . TRBV7-7 CASSPTVGVQETQYF TGTGCCAGCAGCCCGACGGTCGGGGTCCAAGAGACCCAGTACTTC
TRBJ1-6 few . TRBV7-9 CASSWTDNSPLHF TGTGCCAGCAGCTGGACAGATAATTCACCCCTCCACTTT
TRBJ2-1 . . TRBV5-1 CASSPKVSGPYNEQFF TGCGCCAGCAGCCCGAAGGTCTCAGGGCCCTACAATGAGCAGTTCTTC
TRBJ2-1 . TRBD2 TRBV10-2 CASRPGLAGESRNEQFF TGCGCCAGCAGGCCGGGACTAGCGGGAGAATCTCGCAATGAGCAGTTCTTC
TRBJ2-1 . TRBD2 TRBV12-3/TRBV12-4 CASIQAHSGNNEQFF TGTGCCAGCATTCAGGCCCATAGCGGGAACAATGAGCAGTTCTTC
TRBJ2-7 . . TRBV12-3/TRBV12-4 CASSEAETPYEQYF TGTGCCAGCAGTGAAGCGGAAACCCCGTACGAGCAGTACTTC
TRBJ2-1 few TRBD1 TRBV9 CASSVDQTGHNEQFF TGTGCCAGCAGCGTAGATCAGACAGGGCACAATGAGCAGTTCTTC
TRBJ1-2 few . TRBV5-4 CASSPAARGVDNYGYTF TGTGCCAGCAGCCCTGCCGCGAGGGGTGTGGACAACTATGGCTACACCTTC
TRBJ2-2 few TRBD1 TRBV12-3/TRBV12-4 CASSNRGRRTGELFF TGTGCCAGCAGTAACAGGGGGCGTCGGACCGGGGAGCTGTTTTTT
TRBJ2-2 few . TRBV20-1 CSARVDPTGELFF TGCAGTGCTAGAGTTGATCCCACCGGGGAGCTGTTTTTT
TRBJ2-7 many . TRBV7-2 CASSFGVGPQYEQYF TGTGCCAGCAGCTTTGGTGTCGGACCTCAATACGAGCAGTACTTC
TRBJ2-1 few TRBD2 TRBV9 CASSVSGSVYNEQFF TGTGCCAGCAGCGTAAGCGGGAGTGTGTACAATGAGCAGTTCTTC
TRBJ2-1 few TRBD2 TRBV5-1 CASSWHPTSGVINEQFF TGCGCCAGCAGCTGGCACCCGACTAGCGGGGTAATTAATGAGCAGTTCTTC
TRBJ2-7 . . TRBV5-1 CASPYRDPQYF TGCGCCAGCCCGTACCGGGACCCGCAGTACTTC
TRBJ2-1 few TRBD2 TRBV5-1 CASSLGSGRENNEQFF TGCGCCAGCAGCTTGGGTAGCGGGAGGGAGAACAATGAGCAGTTCTTC
TRBJ2-7 . TRBD2 TRBV5-1 CASSFRLAGGPYEQYF TGCGCCAGCAGCTTTCGACTAGCGGGAGGGCCCTACGAGCAGTACTTC
TRBJ1-2 few . TRBV5-4 CASAAGGGYTF TGTGCCAGCGCCGCCGGTGGGGGCTACACCTTC